This T cell receptor (beta chain) was identified in a study of beta chain features in type 1 diabetes. The single heparinised draw taken from each donor contained 90 to 150 mL of blood on average. Central memory, naive, regulatory and stem cell-like memory CD4+ cells were sorted by CD45RO/CCR7/CD25/CD127/CD95/CD27. Expressed TCRB transcripts got sequenced, as all isolated RNA was reverse transcribed. Using immunoSEQ multiplex PCR, the repertoire was profiled, and TCRdb retains in-frame clones only, with some absent. This sample yields fewer than 400,000 clones, of which less than 10% are seen a single time; 0.44% belongs to the top ten. This clone was seen once. Its target is unknown. The length of the CDR3 is 13 residues. CDR1 and CDR2 (germline): SNHLY, FYNNEI. Trimming left V 7 bases short and J 1 base short, with 10 bases between. Study results and limitations: Sampled from patients, naive, central memory and Treg TCRB repertoires appeared more similar than those sampled from healthy donors.

The sequence was collected from a woman between 18 and 30 years old in good health. This chain joins TRBV2 and TRBJ2-5; D gene uncertain. Sequenced input: central memory CD4+ T cells from blood. The CDR3 reads CASTGGFQETQYF. DNA of the CDR3: TGTGCCAGCACTGGCGGTTTCCAAGAGACCCAGTACTTC.